These 26 T cell receptor beta chains share one sample of origin, sequenced in a study of Ad26.COV2.S vaccination and SARS-CoV-2 variants. Treatment of the sample: roughly 18 received Ad26.COV2.S at low or high dose, single or two shots; 5 received placebo; per-sample allocation not given. The samples date from day 63 after the first vaccine or placebo injection. Assay: immunoSEQ multiplex PCR; the TCRdb copy retains only in-frame clones and omits some. This sample has some 480,000 clones, with approximately 90% found just once. This sample comprised peripheral blood, obtained in a trial of Ad26.COV2.S vaccine versus placebo. The receptors originated from a person between 18 and 65 years old who received the Ad26.COV2.S COVID-19 vaccine or a placebo.

The chain combines TRBV9 with TRBJ2-5; D call uncertain. The CDR3 spans 12 residues. V was pared by 2 bases and J by 1 base, with 3 bases between. Germline values: CDR1 SGDLS, CDR2 YYNGEE. CDR3 region: CASSVRQETQYF. The CDR3 nucleotides read TGTGCCAGCAGCGTCCGCCAAGAGACCCAGTACTTC.

The chain uses TRBV25-1 and TRBJ2-2; D ambiguous. The CDR3 contains 13 residues. Germline V gives CDR1 MGHDK, CDR2 SYGVNS. V lost 6 bases, J lost 10 bases, and 15 bases lay in between. The CDR3: CASRGWRWEELFF. In DNA, the CDR3 is TGTGCCAGCAGGGGATGGCGTTGGGAGGAGCTGTTTTTT.

The gene calls are TRBV4-3 and TRBJ2-4; D remains ambiguous. V lost 0 bases and J 1 base, leaving 10 bases between the germline ends. Per the germline V gene, CDR1 is LGHNA and CDR2 is YSLEER. This CDR3 has 16 residues. CDR3 nucleotide sequence: TGCGCCAGCAGCCAAGATGCGGAGACCGCCAAAAACATTCAGTACTTC. Residues: CASSQDAETAKNIQYF.

The chain links TRBV28 to TRBJ2-6; no firm D call. The germline CDR1 and CDR2 sequences are MDHEN and SYDVKM. V was cut by 9 bases and J by 1 base, with 10 bases left in between. The CDR3 is 14 residues long. For the CDR3, the DNA is TGTGCCAGTACACGTGGATCTGGGGCCAACGTCCTGACTTTC. Its protein product is CASTRGSGANVLTF.

This chain joins TRBV6-1 and TRBJ1-5; TRBD1 aligns across 7 bases. Germline V CDR1 and CDR2: MNHNS, SASEGT. The CDR3 has 15 amino acids. The V and J ends lost 2 bases and 7 bases, in that order; junction bases with no gene match: 8. CDR3 sequence: CASSENRGYLQPQHF. The CDR3 DNA follows: TGTGCCAGCAGTGAAAACAGGGGATACTTGCAGCCCCAGCATTTT.

The chain links TRBV27 to TRBJ1-1, with 7 positions matching TRBD1. The CDR3 length is 20 residues. Germline V gives CDR1 MNHEY, CDR2 SMNVEV (reference sequence). V gave up 3 bases and J gave up 3 bases; unmatched junction bases: 22. The chain's CDR3 is CASSFKRGHRGGQVDTEAFF. Written as DNA, the CDR3 is TGTGCCAGCAGTTTCAAAAGGGGGCACAGAGGGGGTCAGGTTGACACTGAAGCTTTCTTT.

V and J are TRBV28 and TRBJ2-2, with D possibly being TRBD1 (7 bases). Germline CDR1 is MDHEN and CDR2 is SYDVKM. The CDR3 totals 19 residues. V was shortened by 0 bases and J by 5 bases, with 22 bases between the two germline ends. CDR3 sequence reads: CASSLWALRQGGRTGELFF. As DNA, the CDR3 is TGTGCCAGCAGTTTATGGGCCCTCAGACAGGGAGGTCGTACCGGGGAGCTGTTTTTT. Looking up the rest from reference TRBV28 and TRBJ2-2 gives the full variable domain: DVKVTQSSRYLVKRTGEKVFLECVQDMDHENMFWYRQDPGLGLRLIYFSYDVKMKEKGDIPEGYSVSREKKERFSLILESASTNQTSMYLCASSLWALRQGGRTGELFFGEGSRLTVL.

The J gene is TRBJ2-2, the V gene TRBV9, with D unclear. V was trimmed by 7 bases and J by 7 bases, leaving 14 bases between them. Germline V gene lookup returns CDR1 SGDLS and CDR2 YYNGEE. CDR3 size: 13 residues. The CDR3 nucleotides are TGTGCCAGCGGACGAACCCGAAGCGGGGAGCTGTTTTTT. Translated, it gives CASGRTRSGELFF.

The V call is TRBV9, the J call TRBJ2-1, with 8 bases lining up with TRBD2. This CDR3 spans 13 amino acids. V dropped 5 bases and J dropped 7; count of bases not matched to a gene: 5. Germline V gene data show CDR1 as SGDLS and CDR2 as YYNGEE. CDR3 amino acids: CASRGVAGNEQFF. In DNA, the CDR3 is TGTGCCAGCAGGGGGGTAGCGGGGAATGAGCAGTTCTTC.

The chain is built from TRBV29-1 and TRBJ2-1; TRBD2 matches 8 bases. The CDR3 is 15 amino acids. Trimming cost V 3 bases and J 9 bases; bases outside gene matches: 13. Looked up from germline, CDR1 is SQVTM and CDR2 is ANQGSEA. The DNA of the CDR3 is TGCAGCGTTGAGGTAGGAGCGGGAGCGCGAGGTGAGCAGTTCTTC. This encodes CSVEVGAGARGEQFF.

The chain couples TRBV6-5 to TRBJ1-2, with 7 bases aligning to TRBD1. This CDR3 is 12 amino acids long. Trimming cost V 5 bases and J 8 bases; bases outside gene matches: 5. The germline V gene encodes CDR1 MNHEY and CDR2 SVGAGI. The CDR3 sequence: CASSRQGGGYTF. CDR3 nucleotide sequence: TGTGCCAGCAGTAGACAGGGTGGCGGCTACACCTTC.

This sequence joins TRBV18 and TRBJ2-2; D could derive from TRBD1 or TRBD2 (5 bases each). The CDR3 consists of 15 residues. Per germline, CDR1 KGHSH and CDR2 LQKENI. V shed 3 bases and J shed 5 bases, with 13 bases lying between them. The CDR3 DNA sequence: TGTGCCAGCTCACCGGCAGGGAGACAAACCGGGGAGCTGTTTTTT. It yields the protein CASSPAGRQTGELFF.

V usage is TRBV19 and J usage is TRBJ1-1; a possible D gene is TRBD1 (5 bases). V lost 5 bases to trimming and J lost 1 base, with 11 bases between them. Germline V lookup: CDR1 LNHDA, CDR2 SQIVND (reference sequence). The CDR3 sequence is 14 residues long. CDR3 protein: CASSRGTGNTEAFF. The CDR3 DNA reads TGTGCCAGTAGTCGGGGGACGGGGAACACTGAAGCTTTCTTT. Supplemented by reference TRBV19 and TRBJ1-1, the full variable domain reads DGGITQSPKYLFRKEGQNVTLSCEQNLNHDAMYWYRQDPGQGLRLIYYSQIVNDFQKGDIAEGYSVSREKKESFPLTVTSAQKNPTAFYLCASSRGTGNTEAFFGQGTRLTVV.

The rearrangement uses TRBV6-1 and TRBJ1-3; D remains unclear. The CDR3 has 12 amino acids. The ends were cut back, 8 bases at V and 0 bases at J, with 5 bases in the middle. Germline CDR1 MNHNS, CDR2 SASEGT. CDR3 residues: CASGDSGNTIYF. In DNA form, the CDR3 reads TGTGCCAGCGGAGACTCTGGAAACACCATATATTTT.

The chain links TRBV6-5 to TRBJ1-4; 10 nucleotides align to TRBD1. The V and J ends lost 6 bases and 8 bases, in that order; junction bases with no gene match: 6. This CDR3 contains 14 residues. The germline V gene has CDR1 MNHEY and CDR2 SVGAGI. CDR3 sequence reads: CASRDRGFGEKLFF. CDR3 DNA: TGTGCCAGCAGGGACAGGGGGTTCGGAGAAAAACTGTTTTTT.

This chain links TRBV6-2 or TRBV6-3 with TRBJ2-1; unclear D gene. This CDR3 has 12 amino acids. The V gene lost 5 bases and the J gene lost 7 bases, with 9 bases spanning the gap. The V gene's germline CDR1 is MNHEY and CDR2 SVGEGT. The CDR3 is CASSAWANEQFF. For the CDR3, the DNA is TGTGCCAGCAGTGCGTGGGCTAATGAGCAGTTCTTC.

The V and J genes are TRBV2 and TRBJ1-2; no clear D. Germline loops: CDR1 SNHLY, CDR2 FYNNEI. CDR3 length equals 13 residues. The ends were cut back, 5 bases at V and 4 bases at J, with 11 bases in the middle. The CDR3 region has the DNA TGTGCCAGCAGTCTGAGACAAGGCTATGGCTACACCTTC. Protein sequence: CASSLRQGYGYTF. Complete variable domain (other parts from reference TRBV2 and TRBJ1-2): EPEVTQTPSHQVTQMGQEVILRCVPISNHLYFYWYRQILGQKVEFLVSFYNNEISEKSEIFDDQFSVERPDGSNFTLKIRSTKLEDSAMYFCASSLRQGYGYTFGSGTRLTVV.

The chain has TRBV7-3 and TRBJ2-7; the D is unclear. CDR3 length: 13 amino acids. CDR1 and CDR2 from the germline V gene are SGHTA and FQGTGA. Trimming stripped 0 bases from V and 6 bases from J, with 9 bases between. The CDR3, as DNA: TGTGCCAGCAGCTTAACCATCCGCAGCGAGCAGTACTTC. Its protein product is CASSLTIRSEQYF.

The genes are TRBV5-8 and TRBJ2-1; D unclear. The V gene lost 6 bases and the J gene lost 0 bases, with 10 bases spanning the gap. Germline loops: CDR1 SGHTS, CDR2 YDEGEE. The CDR3 length is 14 residues. Here the CDR3 reads CASNRFLSYNEQFF. Here the CDR3 DNA reads TGTGCCAGCAATAGGTTCCTCTCCTACAATGAGCAGTTCTTC.

The genes are TRBV5-1 and TRBJ2-2, with 10 bases that match TRBD1. In germline, CDR1 is SGHRS, CDR2 YFSETQ. V lost 4 bases, J lost 6 bases, and 3 bases stayed unmatched. The length of the CDR3 is 14 residues. CDR3 loop: CASSPGQGSGELFF. DNA for the CDR3: TGCGCCAGCAGCCCGGGACAGGGGTCCGGGGAGCTGTTTTTT. Together with reference TRBV5-1 and TRBJ2-2, the CDR3 gives the full variable domain: KAGVTQTPRYLIKTRGQQVTLSCSPISGHRSVSWYQQTPGQGLQFLFEYFSETQRNKGNFPGRFSGRQFSNSRSEMNVSTLELGDSALYLCASSPGQGSGELFFGEGSRLTVL.

This clone occurred once. The chain couples TRBV7-9 to TRBJ2-3, with D possibly matching TRBD2 (6 bases). From germline, CDR1 is SEHNR and CDR2 FQNEAQ (reference sequence). The germline V and J ends were trimmed by 3 bases and 2 bases, with 9 bases remaining between them. There are 14 residues in the CDR3. CDR3 in DNA: TGTGCCAGCAGCTTGGGGGGTCCCACAGATACGCAGTATTTT. Translation: CASSLGGPTDTQYF. Full variable domain (remainder filled in from reference TRBV7-9 and TRBJ2-3): DTGVSQNPRHKITKRGQNVTFRCDPISEHNRLYWYRQTLGQGPEFLTYFQNEAQLEKSRLLSDRFSAERPKGSFSTLEIQRTEQGDSAMYLCASSLGGPTDTQYFGPGTRLTVL.

The V and J genes are TRBV18 and TRBJ2-5; D might be TRBD2 (6 bases). Deletions cut 3 bases from V and 1 base from J, with 12 bases between. The CDR3 consists of 15 residues. Germline CDR1 KGHSH, CDR2 LQKENI. In nucleotides, the CDR3 is TGTGCCAGCTCACCGGGGGGTCGGAGCCAAGAGACCCAGTACTTC. It is translated as CASSPGGRSQETQYF.

This clone showed up just a few times. This chain links TRBV2 with TRBJ2-2, with D uncertain. Deletions cut 8 bases from V and 6 bases from J, with 10 bases between. This CDR3 contains 12 residues. Germline V lookup: CDR1 SNHLY, CDR2 FYNNEI. The chain's CDR3 is CASARQAGELFF. CDR3 sequence (DNA): TGTGCCAGCGCACGCCAGGCCGGGGAGCTGTTTTTT.

The chain carries TRBV10-3 and TRBJ2-5; possibly TRBD2 for D (6 bases). V lost 10 bases and J 5 bases, leaving 17 bases between the germline ends. There are 13 residues in the CDR3. CDR1 ENHRY and CDR2 SYGVKD come from the germline V gene. The chain's CDR3 is CATGGSPKETQYF. The DNA for the CDR3 is TGTGCCACCGGGGGATCACCTAAGGAGACCCAGTACTTC.

This clone was detected only a few times. The V gene is TRBV6-5, the J gene TRBJ2-5, with D perhaps matching TRBD2 (7 bases). V lost 8 bases to trimming and J lost 0 bases, with 13 bases between them. The CDR3 is 14 amino acids. The germline CDR1 and CDR2 sequences are MNHEY and SVGAGI. The CDR3 reads CASDRGAYQETQYF. DNA for the CDR3: TGTGCCAGCGACCGGGGGGCGTACCAAGAGACCCAGTACTTC.

The chain combines TRBV19 with TRBJ2-7, with D possibly TRBD2 on 6 matching bases. Germline V CDR1 and CDR2: LNHDA, SQIVND (reference sequence). Trimming removed 1 base at V and 3 bases at J, with 13 bases between. This CDR3 comprises 15 residues. The CDR3 loop reads CASSIAAGPHYEQYF. CDR3 DNA sequence: TGTGCCAGTAGTATAGCCGCGGGGCCGCACTACGAGCAGTACTTC.